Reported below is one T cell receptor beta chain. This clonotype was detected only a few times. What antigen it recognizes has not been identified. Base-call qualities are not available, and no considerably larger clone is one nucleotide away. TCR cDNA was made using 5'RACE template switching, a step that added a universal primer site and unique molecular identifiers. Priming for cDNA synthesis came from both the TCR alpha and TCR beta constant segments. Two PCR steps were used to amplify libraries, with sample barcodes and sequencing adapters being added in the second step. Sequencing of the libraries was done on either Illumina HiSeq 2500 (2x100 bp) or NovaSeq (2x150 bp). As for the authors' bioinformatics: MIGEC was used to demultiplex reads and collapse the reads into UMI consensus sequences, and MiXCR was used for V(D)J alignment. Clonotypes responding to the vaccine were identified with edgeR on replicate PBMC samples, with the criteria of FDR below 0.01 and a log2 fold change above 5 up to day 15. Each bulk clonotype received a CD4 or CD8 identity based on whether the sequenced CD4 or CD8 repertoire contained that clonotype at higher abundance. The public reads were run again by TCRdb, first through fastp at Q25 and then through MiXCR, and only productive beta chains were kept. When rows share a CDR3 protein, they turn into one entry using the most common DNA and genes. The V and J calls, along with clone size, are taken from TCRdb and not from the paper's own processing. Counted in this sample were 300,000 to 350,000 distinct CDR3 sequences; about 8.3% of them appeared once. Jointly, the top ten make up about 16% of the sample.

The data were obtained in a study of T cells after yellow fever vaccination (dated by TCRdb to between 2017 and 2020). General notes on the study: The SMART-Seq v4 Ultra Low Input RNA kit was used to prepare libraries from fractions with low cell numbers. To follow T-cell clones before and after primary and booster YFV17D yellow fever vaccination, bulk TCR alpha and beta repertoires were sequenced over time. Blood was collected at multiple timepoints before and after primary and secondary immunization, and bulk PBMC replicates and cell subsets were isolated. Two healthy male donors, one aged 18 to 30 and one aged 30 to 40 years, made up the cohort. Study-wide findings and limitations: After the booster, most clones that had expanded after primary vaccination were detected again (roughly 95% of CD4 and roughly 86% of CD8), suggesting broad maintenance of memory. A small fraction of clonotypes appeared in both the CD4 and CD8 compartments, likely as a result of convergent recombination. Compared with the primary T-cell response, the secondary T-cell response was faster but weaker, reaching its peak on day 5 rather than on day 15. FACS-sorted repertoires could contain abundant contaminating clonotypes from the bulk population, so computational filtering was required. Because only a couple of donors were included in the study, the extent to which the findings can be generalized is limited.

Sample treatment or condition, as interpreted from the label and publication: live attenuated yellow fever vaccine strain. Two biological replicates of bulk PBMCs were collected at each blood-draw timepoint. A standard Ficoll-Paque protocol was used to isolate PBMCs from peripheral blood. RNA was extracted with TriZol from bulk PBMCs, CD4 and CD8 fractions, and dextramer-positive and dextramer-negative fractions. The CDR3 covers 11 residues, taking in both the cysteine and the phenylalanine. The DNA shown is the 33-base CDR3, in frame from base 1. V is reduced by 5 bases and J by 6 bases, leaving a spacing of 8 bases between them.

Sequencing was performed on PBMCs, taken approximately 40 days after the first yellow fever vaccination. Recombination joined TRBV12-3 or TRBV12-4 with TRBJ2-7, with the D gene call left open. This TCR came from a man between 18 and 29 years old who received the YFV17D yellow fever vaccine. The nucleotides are TGTGCCAGCAGTATGAGGCGCGAGCAGTACTTC. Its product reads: CASSMRREQYF.